The sample holds a few counts of the clone carrying this T cell receptor beta chain. The method was immunoSEQ multiplex PCR; TCRdb's version includes in-frame clones alone and lacks a portion of them. The sample contains tens of thousands of clones, 31% of which appear only once. This record belongs to a study of tumour-infiltrating T cells in Burkitt lymphoma. Study as a whole: Productive clonality predicted overall and progression-free survival.

The CDR3 consists of 18 residues. Trimming removed 2 bases from V and 1 base from J, with 18 bases in between. Germline loops: CDR1 SGHDN, CDR2 FVKESK. This receptor was taken from a human donor with Burkitt lymphoma. The specimen sequenced was tumor tissue. The chain recombines TRBV14 with TRBJ2-1, with TRBD1 as a possible D gene (7 bases). The CDR3 here is CASSQSFRRGASYNEQFF. Here the CDR3 DNA reads TGTGCCAGCAGCCAATCTTTCCGCAGGGGGGCGTCCTACAATGAGCAGTTCTTC. The variable domain in full, with the rest retrieved from reference TRBV14 and TRBJ2-1, is EAGVTQFPSHSVIEKGQTVTLRCDPISGHDNLYWYRRVMGKEIKFLLHFVKESKQDESGMPNNRFLAERTGGTYSTLKVQPAELEDSGVYFCASSQSFRRGASYNEQFFGPGTRLTVL.